The clone carrying this T cell receptor (beta chain) has only a few counts. Its antigen is unidentified. V was trimmed by 1 base and J by 2 bases, leaving 7 bases between them. This CDR3 spans 13 amino acids. Germline CDR1 reads SQVTM; CDR2 reads ANQGSEA. For TCRbeta, the library was prepared with unique molecular identifiers. Using its own MiXCR run on the PCR reads, TCRdb lists one record per CDR3 protein. The sample consists of 780,000 or so distinct CDR3 sequences, roughly 15% of them appearing once. This record comes from a study of T-cell reconstitution after alpha-beta-depleted transplantation in children. Study-wide findings and caveats: Where alpha-beta T cells came from about two months after transplant was reportedly several hundred expanded graft clones. Some patients showed high day-60 TCRbeta diversity, which derived from surviving recipient T cells and thymic progenitors. Diversity and T-cell counts at one year after transplant derived mostly from new T cells.

The genes are TRBV29-1 and TRBJ2-3; D unclear. This TCR came from a male patient between 10 and 17 years old who had a stem cell transplant for acute lymphoblastic leukemia, so the T cells may come from the graft donor. The sequencing here drew on PBMCs, mostly from graft donor cells, taken 360 days after TCRalphabeta/CD19-depleted stem cell transplant. CDR3 sequence: CSVEAGITDTQYF. CDR3 DNA: TGCAGCGTTGAAGCCGGAATCACAGATACGCAGTATTTT.